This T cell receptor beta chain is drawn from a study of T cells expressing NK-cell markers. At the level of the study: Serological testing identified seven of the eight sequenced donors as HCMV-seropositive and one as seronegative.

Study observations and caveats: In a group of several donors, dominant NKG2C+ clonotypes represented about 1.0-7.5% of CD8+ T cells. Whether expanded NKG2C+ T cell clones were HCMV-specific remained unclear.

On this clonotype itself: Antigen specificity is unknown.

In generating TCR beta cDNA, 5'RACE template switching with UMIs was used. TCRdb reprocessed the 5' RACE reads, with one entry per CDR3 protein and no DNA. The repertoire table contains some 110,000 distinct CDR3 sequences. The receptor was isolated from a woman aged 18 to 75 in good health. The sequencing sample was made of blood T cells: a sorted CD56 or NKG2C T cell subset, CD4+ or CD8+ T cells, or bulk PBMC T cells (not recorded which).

The CDR3 reads CASSGTVNEQFF. This chain links TRBV5-6 with TRBJ2-1; TCRdb returns TRBD1, unconfirmable since there is no DNA. This CDR3 spans 12 amino acids. Germline CDR1 and CDR2: SGHDT and YYEEEE. The full variable domain, its missing parts supplied by reference TRBV5-6 and TRBJ2-1, is DAGVTQSPTHLIKTRGQQVTLRCSPKSGHDTVSWYQQALGQGPQFIFQYYEEEERQRGNFPDRFSGHQFPNYSSELNVNALLLGDSALYLCASSGTVNEQFFGPGTRLTVL.